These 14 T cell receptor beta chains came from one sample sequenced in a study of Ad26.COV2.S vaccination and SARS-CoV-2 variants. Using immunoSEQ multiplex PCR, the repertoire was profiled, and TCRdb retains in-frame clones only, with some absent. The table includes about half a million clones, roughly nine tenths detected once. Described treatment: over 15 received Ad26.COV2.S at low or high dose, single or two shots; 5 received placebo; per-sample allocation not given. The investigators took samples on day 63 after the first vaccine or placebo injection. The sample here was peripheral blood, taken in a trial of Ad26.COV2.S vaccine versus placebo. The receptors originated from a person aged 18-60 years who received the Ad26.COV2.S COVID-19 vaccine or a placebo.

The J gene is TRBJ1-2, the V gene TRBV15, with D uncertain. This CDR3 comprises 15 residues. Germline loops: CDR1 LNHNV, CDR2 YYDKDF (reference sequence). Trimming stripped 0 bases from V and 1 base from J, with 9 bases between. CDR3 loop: CATSRDYRRNYGYTF. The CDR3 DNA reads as TGTGCCACCAGCAGAGATTACCGACGTAACTATGGCTACACCTTC.

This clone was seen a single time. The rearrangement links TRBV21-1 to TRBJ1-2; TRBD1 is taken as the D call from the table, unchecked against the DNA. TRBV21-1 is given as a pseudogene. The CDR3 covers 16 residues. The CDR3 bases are TGTGCCAGCAGCACAGACTCGGGACAGGCGAATTGGGGCTACACCTTC. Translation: CASSTDSGQANWGYTF.

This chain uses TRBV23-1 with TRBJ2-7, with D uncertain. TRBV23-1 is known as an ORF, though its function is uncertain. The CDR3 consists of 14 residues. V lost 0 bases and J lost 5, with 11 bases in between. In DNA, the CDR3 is TGCGCCAGCAGTCAATCCACCCTGTTCGACGAGCAGTACTTC. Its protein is CASSQSTLFDEQYF.

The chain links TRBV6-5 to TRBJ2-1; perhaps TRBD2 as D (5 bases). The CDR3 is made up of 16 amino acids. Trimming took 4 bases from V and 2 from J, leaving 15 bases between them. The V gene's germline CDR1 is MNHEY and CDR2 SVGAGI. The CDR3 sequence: CASSWTERSAYNEQFF. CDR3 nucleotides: TGTGCCAGCAGTTGGACGGAGCGGTCAGCCTACAATGAGCAGTTCTTC.

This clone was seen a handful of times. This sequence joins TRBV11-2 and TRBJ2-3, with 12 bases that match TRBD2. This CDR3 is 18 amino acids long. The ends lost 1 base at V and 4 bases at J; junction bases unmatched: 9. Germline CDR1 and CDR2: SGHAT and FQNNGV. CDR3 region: CASSLVLLAGGYADTQYF. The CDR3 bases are TGTGCCAGCAGCTTAGTTTTACTAGCGGGAGGATACGCAGATACGCAGTATTTT.

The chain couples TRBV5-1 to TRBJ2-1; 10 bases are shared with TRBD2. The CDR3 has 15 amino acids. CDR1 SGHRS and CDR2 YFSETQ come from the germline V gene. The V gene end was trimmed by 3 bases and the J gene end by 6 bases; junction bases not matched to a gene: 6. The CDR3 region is CASSSGLALSNEQFF. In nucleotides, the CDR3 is TGCGCCAGCAGCTCGGGACTAGCGTTATCCAATGAGCAGTTCTTC.

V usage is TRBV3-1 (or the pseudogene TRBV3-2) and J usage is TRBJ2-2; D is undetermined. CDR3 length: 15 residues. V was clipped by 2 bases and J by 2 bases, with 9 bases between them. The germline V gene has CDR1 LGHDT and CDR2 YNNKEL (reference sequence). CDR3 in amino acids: CASSQMKGNTGELFF. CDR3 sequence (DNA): TGTGCCAGCAGCCAAATGAAAGGTAACACCGGGGAGCTGTTTTTT.

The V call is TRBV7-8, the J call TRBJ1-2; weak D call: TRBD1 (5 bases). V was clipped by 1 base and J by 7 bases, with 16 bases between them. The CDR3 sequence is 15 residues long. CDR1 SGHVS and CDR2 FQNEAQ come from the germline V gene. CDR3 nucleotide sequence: TGTGCCAGCAGCTTAGATTTGGGGGACGGGACTGGCTACACCTTC. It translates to CASSLDLGDGTGYTF.

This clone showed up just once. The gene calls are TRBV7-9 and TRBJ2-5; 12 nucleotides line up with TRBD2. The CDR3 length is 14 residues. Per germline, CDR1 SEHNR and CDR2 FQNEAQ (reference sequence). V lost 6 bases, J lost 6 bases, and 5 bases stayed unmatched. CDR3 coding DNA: TGTGCCAGCAGACCACTAGCGGGGGGTCAGACCCAGTACTTC. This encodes CASRPLAGGQTQYF.

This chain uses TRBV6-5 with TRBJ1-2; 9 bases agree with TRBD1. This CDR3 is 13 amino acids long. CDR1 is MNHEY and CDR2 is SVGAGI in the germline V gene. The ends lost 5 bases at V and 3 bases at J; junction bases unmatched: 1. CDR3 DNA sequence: TGTGCCAGCAGTACAGGGGGCCACTATGGCTACACCTTC. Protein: CASSTGGHYGYTF.

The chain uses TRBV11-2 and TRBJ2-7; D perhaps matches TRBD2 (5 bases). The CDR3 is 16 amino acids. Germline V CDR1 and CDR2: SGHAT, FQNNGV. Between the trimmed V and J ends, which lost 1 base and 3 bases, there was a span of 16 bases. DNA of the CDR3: TGTGCCAGCAGCTTAGGGCCCGGGGTAGAGAGCTACGAGCAGTACTTC. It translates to CASSLGPGVESYEQYF.

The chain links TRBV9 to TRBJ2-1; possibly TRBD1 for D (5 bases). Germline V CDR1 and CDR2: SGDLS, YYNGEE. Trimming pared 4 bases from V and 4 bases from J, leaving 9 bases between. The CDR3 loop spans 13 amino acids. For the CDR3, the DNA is TGTGCCAGCAGCCCCACAGGTTACAATGAGCAGTTCTTC. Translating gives CASSPTGYNEQFF.

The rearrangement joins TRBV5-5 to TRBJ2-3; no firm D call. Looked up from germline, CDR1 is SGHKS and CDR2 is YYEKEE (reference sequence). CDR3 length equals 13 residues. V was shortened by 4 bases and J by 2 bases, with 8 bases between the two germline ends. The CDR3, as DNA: TGTGCCAGCAGCGTAGACAACACAGATACGCAGTATTTT. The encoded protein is CASSVDNTDTQYF.

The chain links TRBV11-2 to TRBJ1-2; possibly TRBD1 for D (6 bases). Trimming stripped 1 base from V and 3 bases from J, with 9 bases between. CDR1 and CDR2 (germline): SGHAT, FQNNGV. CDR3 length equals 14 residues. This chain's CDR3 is CASSLVQGDYGYTF. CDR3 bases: TGTGCCAGCAGCTTAGTACAGGGAGACTATGGCTACACCTTC.